The rows below give T cell receptor beta chains drawn from one sample of a study of blood T cell repertoires in COVID-19. The protocol was immunoSEQ multiplex PCR, while the TCRdb copy is restricted to in-frame clones and leaves out a portion. The top ten clones hold about 2.9% of a sample with tens of thousands of clones, over 75% of them seen once. The material sequenced was peripheral blood. Every receptor here comes from a woman over 75 with acute or convalescent COVID-19. Each CDR3 is given with its conserved first and last residue. D genes are given only for firm matches. A row's size may be missing; if present it is once, few, many or a size class.

CDR3nt,CDR3aa,j_gene,v_gene,d_gene,abundance
TGTGCCAGCTCCCCCGGTTTCGGGGCTAATGAAAAACTGTTTTTT,CASSPGFGANEKLFF,TRBJ1-4,TRBV18,-,-
TGTGCCAGCAGTGAGGTTGTACGAGCGGGTGGTGAAGCTTTCTTT,CASSEVVRAGGEAFF,TRBJ1-1,TRBV2,-,-
TGTGCCAGCAGTGAAACCCCCGACAGGGGTTTTGGCTACACCTTC,CASSETPDRGFGYTF,TRBJ1-2,TRBV6-1,TRBD1,-
TGTGCCAGCAGTTACGATTTAGATGGCTACACCTTC,CASSYDLDGYTF,TRBJ1-2,TRBV6-6,-,-
TGTGCCAGCGGCGGGTCCGGGACAGGGTCTGGATGGGAGACCCAGTACTTC,CASGGSGTGSGWETQYF,TRBJ2-5,TRBV2,TRBD1,-
TGTGCCAGTAGTGAAAATGGACAGAGGAACACCATATATTTT,CASSENGQRNTIYF,TRBJ1-3,TRBV19,-,-
TGTGCCAGTAGTTTGAAGGGCGGGCTAAACACTGAAGCTTTCTTT,CASSLKGGLNTEAFF,TRBJ1-1,TRBV19,-,-
TGCGCCAGCAGGCGGGACAGCTCCTACGAGCAGTACTTC,CASRRDSSYEQYF,TRBJ2-7,TRBV5-1,-,-
TGTGCCGCAACCCAAGCGGCAAATAGCAATCAGCCCCAGCATTTT,CAATQAANSNQPQHF,TRBJ1-5,TRBV6-5,-,-
TGTGCCAGCAGCTCAATTGACACGAAAGATTACTCCTACGAGCAGTACTTC,CASSSIDTKDYSYEQYF,TRBJ2-7,TRBV11-3,-,-
TGTGCCTGGAGTCGCAATGAGCAGTTCTTC,CAWSRNEQFF,TRBJ2-1,TRBV30,-,-
TGTGCCAGCAGTCGGACTAGCGGGGGGTTGGCCGGGGAGCTGTTTTTT,CASSRTSGGLAGELFF,TRBJ2-2,TRBV2,TRBD2,few
TGCGCCAGCAGCTTGGTATTAGCGGGGTCCTACGAGCAGTACTTC,CASSLVLAGSYEQYF,TRBJ2-7,TRBV5-1,TRBD2,-
TGTGCCAGCAGCTCCAGGGGCTCCTACAATGAGCAGTTCTTC,CASSSRGSYNEQFF,TRBJ2-1,TRBV27,-,-
TGTGCCAGCAGTGAAGGAGGAGGACAGGTTTACGAGCAGTACTTC,CASSEGGGQVYEQYF,TRBJ2-7,TRBV2,TRBD1,-
TGTGCCAGCAGCCAATTGGGGGGGGTGGGCGATCAGCCCCAGCATTTT,CASSQLGGVGDQPQHF,TRBJ1-5,TRBV28,-,-
TGCGCCAGCAGCCAACTGGGACTAGCGGGTGACGAGCAGTACTTC,CASSQLGLAGDEQYF,TRBJ2-7,TRBV4-3,TRBD2,-
TGTGCCAGCAGCCAAGATCTCCTAGCGGGAGGGACAGATACGCAGTATTTT,CASSQDLLAGGTDTQYF,TRBJ2-3,TRBV4-2,TRBD2,-
TGTGCCAGCAGCCAAGGGGCGGGTGTATCTGAAGCTTTCTTT,CASSQGAGVSEAFF,TRBJ1-1,TRBV4-2,-,-
TGCGCCAGCAGCCATCCCGACTCGGAGCTGTTTTTT,CASSHPDSELFF,TRBJ2-2,TRBV4-3,-,-
TGTGCCAGCTCACCCCAGCGGGCAAATGAAAAACTGTTTTTT,CASSPQRANEKLFF,TRBJ1-4,TRBV18,-,-
TGTGCCAGCAGCTTTGGGCTAGGGACAGGGAGGTTGAACACTGAAGCTTTCTTT,CASSFGLGTGRLNTEAFF,TRBJ1-1,TRBV7-9,TRBD1,-
TGTGCCTGGAGTGTCTATAACACCGGGGAGCTGTTTTTT,CAWSVYNTGELFF,TRBJ2-2,TRBV30,-,-
TGTGCCAGCAGTGAACTCAGGGGAGACGTTGAGCCCCAGCATTTT,CASSELRGDVEPQHF,TRBJ1-5,TRBV2,-,-
TGTGCCAGCAGTTTATCGGGAACAGGGGGAACTGAAGCTTTCTTT,CASSLSGTGGTEAFF,TRBJ1-1,TRBV27,TRBD1,-
TGCGCCAGCAGCTTGACTACAGGGGCTGTCTCTGGAAACACCATATATTTT,CASSLTTGAVSGNTIYF,TRBJ1-3,TRBV5-1,TRBD1,-
TGTGCTAGCAGCTTATCGCGGGCGAACACCGGGGAGCTGTTTTTT,CASSLSRANTGELFF,TRBJ2-2,TRBV7-7,-,-